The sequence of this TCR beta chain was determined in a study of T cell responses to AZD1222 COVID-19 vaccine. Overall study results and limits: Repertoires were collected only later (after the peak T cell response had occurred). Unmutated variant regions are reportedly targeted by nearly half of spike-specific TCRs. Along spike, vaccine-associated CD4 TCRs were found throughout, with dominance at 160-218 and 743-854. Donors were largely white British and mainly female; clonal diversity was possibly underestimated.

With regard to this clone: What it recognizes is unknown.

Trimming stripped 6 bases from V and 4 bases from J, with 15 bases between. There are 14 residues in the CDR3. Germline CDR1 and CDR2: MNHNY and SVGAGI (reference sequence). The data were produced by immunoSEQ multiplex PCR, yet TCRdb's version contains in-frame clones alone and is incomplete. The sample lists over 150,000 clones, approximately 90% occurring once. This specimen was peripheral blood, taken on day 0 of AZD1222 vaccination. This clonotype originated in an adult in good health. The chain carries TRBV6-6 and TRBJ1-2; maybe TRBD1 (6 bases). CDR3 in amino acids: CASRAVTGFYGYTF. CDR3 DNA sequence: TGTGCCAGCAGAGCCGTTACAGGGTTCTATGGCTACACCTTC.